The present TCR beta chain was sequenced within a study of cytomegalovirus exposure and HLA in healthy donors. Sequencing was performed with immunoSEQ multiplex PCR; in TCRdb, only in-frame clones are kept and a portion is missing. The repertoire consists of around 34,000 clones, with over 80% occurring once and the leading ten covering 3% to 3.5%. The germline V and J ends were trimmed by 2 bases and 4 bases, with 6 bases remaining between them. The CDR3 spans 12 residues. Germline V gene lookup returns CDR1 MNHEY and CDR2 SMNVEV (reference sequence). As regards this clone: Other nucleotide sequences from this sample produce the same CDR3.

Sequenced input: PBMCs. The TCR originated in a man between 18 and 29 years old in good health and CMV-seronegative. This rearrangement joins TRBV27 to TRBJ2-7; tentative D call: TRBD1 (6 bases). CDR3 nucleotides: TGTGCCAGCAGTTTAACAGGGTACGAGCAGTACTTC. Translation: CASSLTGYEQYF.